What follows describes a single T cell receptor beta chain. Its specificity is unknown. The data originate from a study of T-cell memory formation after mild COVID-19. Study-wide context: Across donors, TCR clusters were largely donor specific. Study-level results: A balance of CD4 and CD8 characterized clones contracting day 15 to 85, whereas later expanders leaned CD4+.

CDR1 is SEHNR, CDR2 FQNEAQ, per germline (reference sequence). Trimming cost V 1 base and J 6 bases, with 9 bases left between them. This CDR3 spans 14 amino acids. 5'RACE with constant-segment primers built TCRalpha and TCRbeta cDNA libraries with UMIs. TCRdb recomputed calls from the 5' RACE reads with MiXCR, one row per CDR3 protein. The table includes hundreds of thousands of distinct CDR3 sequences, 15% detected once. The V and J genes are TRBV7-9 and TRBJ2-2, with D perhaps matching TRBD2 (6 bases). The receptor's source is a man aged 18 to 35 who had mild COVID-19 (a few samples of this study predate the infection). Cell type and time point are not known. The sample comprised PBMCs or a T cell subset sorted from them (not recorded which). The CDR3 DNA reads as TGTGCCAGCAGCTTAGGGGCTAGCGCCGGGGAGCTGTTTTTT. It encodes CASSLGASAGELFF.